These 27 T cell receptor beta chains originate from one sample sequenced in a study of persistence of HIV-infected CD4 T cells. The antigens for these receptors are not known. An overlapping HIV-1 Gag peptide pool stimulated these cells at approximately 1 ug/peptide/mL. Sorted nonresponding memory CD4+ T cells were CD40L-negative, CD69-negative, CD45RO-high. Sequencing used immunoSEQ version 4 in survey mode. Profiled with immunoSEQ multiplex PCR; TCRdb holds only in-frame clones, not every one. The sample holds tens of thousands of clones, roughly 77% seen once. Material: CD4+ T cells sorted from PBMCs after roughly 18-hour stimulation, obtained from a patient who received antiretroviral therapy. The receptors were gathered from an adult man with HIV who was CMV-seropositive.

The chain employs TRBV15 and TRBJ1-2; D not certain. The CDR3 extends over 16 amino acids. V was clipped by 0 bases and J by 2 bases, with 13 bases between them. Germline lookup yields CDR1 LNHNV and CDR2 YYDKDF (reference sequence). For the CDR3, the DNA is TGTGCCACCAGCAGAGAGATGGCAGTAGTAAACTATGGCTACACCTTC. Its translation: CATSREMAVVNYGYTF.

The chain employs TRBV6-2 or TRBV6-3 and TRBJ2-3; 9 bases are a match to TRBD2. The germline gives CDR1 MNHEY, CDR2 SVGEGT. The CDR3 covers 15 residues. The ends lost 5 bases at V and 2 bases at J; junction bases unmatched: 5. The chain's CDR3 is CASSVSGGPTDTQYF. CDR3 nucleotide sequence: TGTGCCAGCAGTGTTAGCGGGGGACCCACAGATACGCAGTATTTT.

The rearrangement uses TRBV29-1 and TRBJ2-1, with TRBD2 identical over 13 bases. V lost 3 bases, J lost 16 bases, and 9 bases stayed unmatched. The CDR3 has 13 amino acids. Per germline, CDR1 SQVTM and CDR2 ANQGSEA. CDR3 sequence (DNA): TGCAGCGTTGAGGGACTAGCGGGGAGCCCCATTTTCTTC. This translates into CSVEGLAGSPIFF.

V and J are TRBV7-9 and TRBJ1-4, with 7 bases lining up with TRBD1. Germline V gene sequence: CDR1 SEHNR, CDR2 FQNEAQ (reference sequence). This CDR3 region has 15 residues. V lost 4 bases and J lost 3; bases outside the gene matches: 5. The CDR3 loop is CASSSGQASNEKLFF. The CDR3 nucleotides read TGTGCCAGCAGCTCCGGACAGGCTTCTAATGAAAAACTGTTTTTT.

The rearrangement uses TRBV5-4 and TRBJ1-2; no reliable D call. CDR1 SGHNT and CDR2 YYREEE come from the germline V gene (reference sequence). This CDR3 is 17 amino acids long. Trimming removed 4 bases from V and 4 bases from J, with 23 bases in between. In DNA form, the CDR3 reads TGTGCCAGCAGCCCGCAATCGGAGGGTCACATAATCTATGGCTACACCTTC. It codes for CASSPQSEGHIIYGYTF.

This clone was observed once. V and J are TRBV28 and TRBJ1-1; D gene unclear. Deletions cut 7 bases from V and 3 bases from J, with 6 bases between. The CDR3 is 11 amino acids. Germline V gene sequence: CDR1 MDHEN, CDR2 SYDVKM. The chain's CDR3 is CASNTHTEAFF. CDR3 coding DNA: TGTGCCAGCAATACGCACACTGAAGCTTTCTTT.

The CDR3 region has the DNA TGTGCCAGCAGGTTGGGGACAGCCGTGGGAGAGCAGTTCTTC. Its protein product is CASRLGTAVGEQFF. This sequence joins TRBV7-9 and TRBJ2-1; 7 nucleotides match TRBD1. Looked up from germline, CDR1 is SEHNR and CDR2 is FQNEAQ (reference sequence). There are 14 residues in the CDR3. The junction had 12 bases not matched to a gene; V was cut back by 6 bases and J by 10 bases. Together with reference TRBV7-9 and TRBJ2-1, the CDR3 gives the full variable domain: DTGVSQNPRHKITKRGQNVTFRCDPISEHNRLYWYRQTLGQGPEFLTYFQNEAQLEKSRLLSDRFSAERPKGSFSTLEIQRTEQGDSAMYLCASRLGTAVGEQFFGPGTRLTVL.

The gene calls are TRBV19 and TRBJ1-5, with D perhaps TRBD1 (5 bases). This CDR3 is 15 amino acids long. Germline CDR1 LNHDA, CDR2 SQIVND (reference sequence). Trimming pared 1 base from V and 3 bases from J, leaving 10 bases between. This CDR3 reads CASSIVRDPNQPQHF. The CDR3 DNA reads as TGTGCCAGTAGTATAGTCAGGGACCCCAATCAGCCCCAGCATTTT.

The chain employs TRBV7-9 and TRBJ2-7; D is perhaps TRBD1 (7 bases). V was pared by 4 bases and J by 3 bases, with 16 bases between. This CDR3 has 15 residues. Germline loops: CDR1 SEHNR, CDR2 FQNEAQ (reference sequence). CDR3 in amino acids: CASSSMGGQSYEQYF. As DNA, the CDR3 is TGTGCCAGCAGCTCCATGGGGGGACAGAGCTACGAGCAGTACTTC.

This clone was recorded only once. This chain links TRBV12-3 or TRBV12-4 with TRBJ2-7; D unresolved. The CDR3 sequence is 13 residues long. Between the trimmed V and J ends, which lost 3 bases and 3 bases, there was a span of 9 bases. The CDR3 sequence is CASSLGNDYEQYF. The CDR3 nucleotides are TGTGCCAGCAGTTTGGGCAACGACTACGAGCAGTACTTC.

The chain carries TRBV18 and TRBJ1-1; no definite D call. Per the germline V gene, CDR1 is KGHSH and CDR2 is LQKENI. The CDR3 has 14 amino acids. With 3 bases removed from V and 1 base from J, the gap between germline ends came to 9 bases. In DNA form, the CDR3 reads TGTGCCAGCTCACCCCCTGTAGGGAACACTGAAGCTTTCTTT. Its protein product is CASSPPVGNTEAFF.

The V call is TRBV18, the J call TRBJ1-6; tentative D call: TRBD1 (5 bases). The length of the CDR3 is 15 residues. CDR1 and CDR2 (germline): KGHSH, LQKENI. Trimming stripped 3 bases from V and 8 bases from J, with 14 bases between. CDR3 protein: CASSPRSQGDSPLHF. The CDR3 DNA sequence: TGTGCCAGCTCACCCCGGTCGCAGGGCGATTCACCCCTCCACTTT.

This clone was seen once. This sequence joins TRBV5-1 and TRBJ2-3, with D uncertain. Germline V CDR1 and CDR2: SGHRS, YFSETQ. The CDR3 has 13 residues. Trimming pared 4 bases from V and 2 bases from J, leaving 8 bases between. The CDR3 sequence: CASSPPPTDTQYF. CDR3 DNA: TGCGCCAGCAGCCCACCCCCCACAGATACGCAGTATTTT.

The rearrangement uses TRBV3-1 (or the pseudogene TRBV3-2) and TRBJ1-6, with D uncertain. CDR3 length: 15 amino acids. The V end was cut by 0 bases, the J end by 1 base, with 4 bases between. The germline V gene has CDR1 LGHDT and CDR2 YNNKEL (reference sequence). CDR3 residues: CASSQDWSYNSPLHF. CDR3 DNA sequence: TGTGCCAGCAGCCAAGATTGGTCCTATAATTCACCCCTCCACTTT.

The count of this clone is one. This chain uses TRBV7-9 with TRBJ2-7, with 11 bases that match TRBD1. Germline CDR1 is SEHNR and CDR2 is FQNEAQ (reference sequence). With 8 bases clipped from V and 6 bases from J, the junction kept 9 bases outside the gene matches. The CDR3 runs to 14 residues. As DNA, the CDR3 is TGTGCCAGCGGAAGGACGGGGACAGGGGGCGAGCAGTACTTC. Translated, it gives CASGRTGTGGEQYF.

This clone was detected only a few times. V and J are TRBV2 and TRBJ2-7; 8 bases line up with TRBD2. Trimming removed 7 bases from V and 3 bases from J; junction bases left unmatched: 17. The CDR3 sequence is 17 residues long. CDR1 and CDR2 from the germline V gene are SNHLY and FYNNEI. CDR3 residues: CASTDSPGLAGDYEQYF. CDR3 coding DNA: TGTGCCAGCACCGACAGCCCCGGACTAGCCGGGGACTACGAGCAGTACTTC. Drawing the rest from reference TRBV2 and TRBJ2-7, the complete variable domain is EPEVTQTPSHQVTQMGQEVILRCVPISNHLYFYWYRQILGQKVEFLVSFYNNEISEKSEIFDDQFSVERPDGSNFTLKIRSTKLEDSAMYFCASTDSPGLAGDYEQYFGPGTRLTVT.

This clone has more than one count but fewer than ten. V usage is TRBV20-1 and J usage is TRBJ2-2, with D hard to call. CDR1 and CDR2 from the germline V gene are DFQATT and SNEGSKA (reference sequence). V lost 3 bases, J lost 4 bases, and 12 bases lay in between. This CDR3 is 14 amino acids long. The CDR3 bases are TGCAGTGCTAGTATGAGTTCGTTCACCGGGGAGCTGTTTTTT. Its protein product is CSASMSSFTGELFF.

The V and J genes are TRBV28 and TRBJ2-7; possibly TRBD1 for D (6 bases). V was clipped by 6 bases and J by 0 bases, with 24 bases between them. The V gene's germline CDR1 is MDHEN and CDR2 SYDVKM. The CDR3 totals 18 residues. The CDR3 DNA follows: TGTGCCAGCAGCAATTACCGACTCGGACAGCAGAGCTCCTACGAGCAGTACTTC. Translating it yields CASSNYRLGQQSSYEQYF.

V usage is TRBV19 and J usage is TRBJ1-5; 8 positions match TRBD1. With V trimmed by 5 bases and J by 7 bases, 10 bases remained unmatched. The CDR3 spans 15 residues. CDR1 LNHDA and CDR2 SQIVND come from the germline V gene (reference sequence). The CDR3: CASSPGQAGGQPQHF. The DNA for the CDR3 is TGTGCCAGTAGTCCGGGACAGGCCGGGGGGCAGCCCCAGCATTTT.

The CDR3 DNA is TGTGCCAGCAGCGTAAGGGCAGAGAACACTGAAGCTTTCTTT. It yields the protein CASSVRAENTEAFF. The rearrangement uses TRBV9 and TRBJ1-1; D call uncertain. Germline CDR1 and CDR2: SGDLS and YYNGEE. The CDR3 length is 14 residues. V dropped 1 base and J dropped 1 base, with 8 bases sitting between them.

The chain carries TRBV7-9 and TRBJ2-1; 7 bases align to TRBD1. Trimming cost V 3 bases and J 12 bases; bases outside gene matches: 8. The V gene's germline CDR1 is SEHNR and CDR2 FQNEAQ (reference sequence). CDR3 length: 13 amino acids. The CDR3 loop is CASSFRTGVGQFF. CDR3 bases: TGTGCCAGCAGCTTCAGGACAGGTGTAGGGCAGTTCTTC. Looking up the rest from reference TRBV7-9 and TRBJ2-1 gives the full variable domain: DTGVSQNPRHKITKRGQNVTFRCDPISEHNRLYWYRQTLGQGPEFLTYFQNEAQLEKSRLLSDRFSAERPKGSFSTLEIQRTEQGDSAMYLCASSFRTGVGQFFGPGTRLTVL.

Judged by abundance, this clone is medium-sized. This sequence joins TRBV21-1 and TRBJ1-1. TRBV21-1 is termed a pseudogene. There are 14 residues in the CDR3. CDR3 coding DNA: TGTGCCAGCAGCATAGGGACGGCGAACACTGAAGCTTTCTTT. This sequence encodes CASSIGTANTEAFF.

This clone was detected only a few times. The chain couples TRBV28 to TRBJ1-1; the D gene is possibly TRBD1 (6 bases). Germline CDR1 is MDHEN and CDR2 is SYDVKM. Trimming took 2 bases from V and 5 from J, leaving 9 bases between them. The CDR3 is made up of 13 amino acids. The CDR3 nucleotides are TGTGCCAGCAGTTTAGGGGACAAGACTGAAGCTTTCTTT. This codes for CASSLGDKTEAFF.

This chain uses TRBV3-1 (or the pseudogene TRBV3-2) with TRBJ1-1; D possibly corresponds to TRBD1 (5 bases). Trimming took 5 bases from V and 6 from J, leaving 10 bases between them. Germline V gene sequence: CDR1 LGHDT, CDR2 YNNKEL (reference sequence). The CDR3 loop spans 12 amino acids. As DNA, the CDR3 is TGTGCCAGCAGCGATCAGGGATCTGAAGCTTTCTTT. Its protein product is CASSDQGSEAFF.

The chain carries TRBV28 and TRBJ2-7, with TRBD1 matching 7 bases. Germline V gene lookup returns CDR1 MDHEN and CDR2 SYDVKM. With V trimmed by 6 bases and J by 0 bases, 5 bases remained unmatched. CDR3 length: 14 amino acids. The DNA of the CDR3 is TGTGCCAGCAGGGACAGGCGCGACTCCTACGAGCAGTACTTC. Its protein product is CASRDRRDSYEQYF.

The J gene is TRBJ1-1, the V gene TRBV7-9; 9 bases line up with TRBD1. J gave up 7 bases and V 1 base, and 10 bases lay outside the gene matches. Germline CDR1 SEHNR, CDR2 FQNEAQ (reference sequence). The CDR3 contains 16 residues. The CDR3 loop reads CASSLEKGQGKVEAFF. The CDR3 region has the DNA TGTGCCAGCAGCTTAGAGAAAGGACAGGGGAAGGTTGAAGCTTTCTTT.

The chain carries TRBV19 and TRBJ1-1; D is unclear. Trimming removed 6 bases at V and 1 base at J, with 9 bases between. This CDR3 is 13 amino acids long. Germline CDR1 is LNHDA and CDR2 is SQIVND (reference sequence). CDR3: CASRNTRNTEAFF. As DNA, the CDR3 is TGTGCCAGTAGGAACACCCGGAACACTGAAGCTTTCTTT.